Each of the 4 T cell receptor beta chains below was sequenced from the same sample in a study of blood T cell repertoires in COVID-19. Sequencing was performed with immunoSEQ multiplex PCR; in TCRdb, only in-frame clones are kept and a portion is missing. Of about 50,000 clones in the sample, around 83% were seen once. Sequencing was done on a sample of peripheral blood. Receptors originate from a woman older than 75 with acute or convalescent COVID-19.

The chain employs TRBV6-5 and TRBJ2-1; 7 bases align to TRBD2. V shed 6 bases, J shed 8 bases, and the junction held 13 bases outside the gene matches. This CDR3 comprises 15 residues. Germline V gives CDR1 MNHEY, CDR2 SVGAGI. The CDR3 sequence is CASRAPGLDSYEQFF. In DNA form, the CDR3 reads TGTGCCAGCAGAGCCCCCGGACTAGATTCCTATGAGCAGTTCTTC.

This chain uses TRBV10-3 with TRBJ1-1; D uncertain. The CDR3 length is 14 residues. The V and J ends lost 10 bases and 0 bases respectively, with 15 bases between them. CDR1 ENHRY and CDR2 SYGVKD come from the germline V gene. Written as DNA, the CDR3 is TGTGCCAGCTCCTTAGCAGCTATGAACACTGAAGCTTTCTTT. Translating gives CASSLAAMNTEAFF.

The J gene is TRBJ2-7, the V gene TRBV19, with 8 bases aligning to TRBD1. The CDR3 has 13 amino acids. Germline V CDR1 and CDR2: LNHDA, SQIVND (reference sequence). V shed 9 bases, J shed 2 bases, and the junction held 6 bases outside the gene matches. The CDR3 sequence is CASRDRSAYEQYF. CDR3 DNA: TGTGCCAGCCGGGACAGGTCGGCCTACGAGCAGTACTTC.

This rearrangement joins TRBV5-4 to TRBJ2-3; a possible D gene is TRBD2 (6 bases). CDR3 length: 15 residues. The ends were cut back, 3 bases at V and 1 base at J, with 12 bases in the middle. Germline V gives CDR1 SGHNT, CDR2 YYREEE (reference sequence). The CDR3 loop reads CASSSAGTRTDTQYF. The CDR3 DNA reads TGTGCCAGCAGCTCCGCCGGGACTCGCACAGATACGCAGTATTTT.